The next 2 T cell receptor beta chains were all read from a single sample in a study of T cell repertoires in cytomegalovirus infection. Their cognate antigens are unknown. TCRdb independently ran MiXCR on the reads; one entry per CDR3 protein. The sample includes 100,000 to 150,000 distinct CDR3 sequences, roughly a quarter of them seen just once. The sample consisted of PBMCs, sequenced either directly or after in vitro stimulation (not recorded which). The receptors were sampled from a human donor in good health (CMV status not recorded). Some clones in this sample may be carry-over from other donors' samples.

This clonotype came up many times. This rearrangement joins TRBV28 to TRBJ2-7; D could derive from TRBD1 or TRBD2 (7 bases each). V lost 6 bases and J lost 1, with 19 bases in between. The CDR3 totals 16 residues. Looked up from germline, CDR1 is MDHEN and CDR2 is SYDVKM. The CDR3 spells CASSRGRGLWSYEQYV. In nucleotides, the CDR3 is TGTGCCAGCAGCCGAGGGAGGGGGCTGTGGTCCTACGAGCAGTACGTC.

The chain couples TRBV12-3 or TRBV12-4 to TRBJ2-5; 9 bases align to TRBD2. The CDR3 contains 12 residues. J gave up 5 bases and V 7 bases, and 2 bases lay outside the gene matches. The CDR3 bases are TGTGCCAGCAACCTAGCGGGGGAGACCCAGTACTTC. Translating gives CASNLAGETQYF.